These T cell receptor beta chains were read from a single sample in a study of CD8+CD57+ T cells in acquired aplastic anemia. Each CDR3 protein gets one entry after TCRdb re-called the reads with MiXCR. Of 350,000 to 450,000 distinct CDR3 sequences detected, around 68% appear once; the ten largest clones hold less than 4%. Sequenced sample: sorted CD4+, CD8+, or CD8+CD57+ T cells (not recorded which) from PBMCs. These receptors came from a human donor in good health, serving as a control. The CDR3 runs from the conserved cysteine through the conserved F or W. The order of the fields is V gene, J gene, clone size, D gene, CDR3 DNA, CDR3 protein. The D gene is left open where the match is weak. Clone sizes are given selectively: once, few, many, or a class where the clone is expanded.

TRBV7-8,TRBJ2-5,-,-,TGTGCCAGCAGCCGAGGTTTAGCGGACCAGTACGACGGGCAGTACTTC,CASSRGLADQYDGQYF
TRBV29-1,TRBJ2-5,once,TRBD1,TGCAGCTCTGAGCAGACAGGGGGAGAGACCCAGTACTTC,CSSEQTGGETQYF
TRBV20-1,TRBJ2-7,many,TRBD1,TGCAGTGCTAGAGATCCGGGACAGGGGGCGTACGAGCAGTACTTC,CSARDPGQGAYEQYF
TRBV7-3,TRBJ2-7,-,TRBD2,TGTGCCAGCAGCCGAAGCGGGGGGGCCGACTACGAGCAGTACTTC,CASSRSGGADYEQYF
TRBV30,TRBJ2-1,few,TRBD1,TGTGCCTGGAGCCCGGACAGGGGTTGGTCCTACAATGAGCAGTTCTTC,CAWSPDRGWSYNEQFF
TRBV6-5,TRBJ2-1,many,-,TGTGCCAGCAGTTCGCGACACGGATACAATGAGCAGTTCTTC,CASSSRHGYNEQFF
TRBV27,TRBJ2-7,-,TRBD1,TGTGCCAGCAGTCCCGGGACAGCTCAAATCTACGAGCAGTACTTC,CASSPGTAQIYEQYF
TRBV12-3/TRBV12-4,TRBJ2-7,-,-,TGTGCCAGCAGTCGCGGAAAGGAGGCGGCCGAGCAGTACTTC,CASSRGKEAAEQYF
TRBV7-2,TRBJ2-2,-,TRBD1,TGTGCCAGCAGCTCAGATAAGGGACAGGGAAAGGGGTACACCGGGGAGCTGTTTTTT,CASSSDKGQGKGYTGELFF
TRBV5-1,TRBJ1-4,once,TRBD1,TGCGCCAGCAGCTCGGGACAGGGGTTGAAACTGTCTTTT,CASSSGQGLKLSF
TRBV7-6,TRBJ2-7,-,TRBD2,TGTGCCAGCAGCATGGGACTAGCGGGGGGCACAGATACGAACTACGAGCAGTACTTC,CASSMGLAGGTDTNYEQYF
TRBV2,TRBJ2-3,-,-,TGTGCTAGAGATGGTTCGCAGGGCGCCCCAGATACGCAGTATTTT,CARDGSQGAPDTQYF
TRBV12-3/TRBV12-4,TRBJ2-7,-,TRBD1,TGTGCTAGTGGTTTTAGACAGGGCTCTAACCTCGGCGAGCAGTACTTC,CASGFRQGSNLGEQYF
TRBV16,TRBJ2-7,many,-,TGTGCCAGCAGCCAATTGACAGGCGAAGAGCAGTACTTC,CASSQLTGEEQYF
TRBV12-5,TRBJ2-3,once,-,TGTGCCATTGGTGTATGGGGACTGGACACAGATACGCAGTATTTT,CAIGVWGLDTDTQYF
TRBV9,TRBJ1-2,-,-,TGTGCCAGCAACTTCGCAAGCGGCTCTGATGGCTACACCTTC,CASNFASGSDGYTF
TRBV19,TRBJ2-4,few,-,TGTGCCAGTAGTATATATCGGGACAAAGCCAAAAACATTCAGTACTTC,CASSIYRDKAKNIQYF
TRBV24-1,TRBJ1-6,-,-,TGTGCCACCAGTGAGCCAGGCGGGGACAATTCATACCTCTATTTT,CATSEPGGDNSYLYF
TRBV20-1,TRBJ2-2,many,-,TGCAGTGGTAGGGAGGGGGCTCCCGGGGAGCTGTTTTTT,CSGREGAPGELFF
TRBV20-1,TRBJ2-5,-,TRBD1,TGCAGTGCTTATACCGGGACAGGGACCCAAGAGACCCAGTACTTC,CSAYTGTGTQETQYF
TRBV6-4,TRBJ2-1,many,TRBD2,TGTGCCAGCAGTCCTCTAGCGGGGGCCTACAATGAGCAGTTCTTC,CASSPLAGAYNEQFF
TRBV7-6,TRBJ2-5,-,-,TGTGCCAGCAGCTTAACGTCGGCCTCAATCCAGTACTTCTTC,CASSLTSASIQYFF
TRBV20-1,TRBJ1-1,once,-,TGCAGTGCTAGCAGGACGCGGAACACTGAAGCTTTCTTT,CSASRTRNTEAFF
TRBV10-3,TRBJ2-1,few,-,TGTGCCATCAGAGAGAGGAGCAATGAGCAGTTCTTC,CAIRERSNEQFF
TRBV7-3,TRBJ1-1,-,-,TGCGCCAGCAGCCATGGTTGGTACAGGGTGGGGTTTCGAGCTTTCTTT,CASSHGWYRVGFRAFF
TRBV20-1,TRBJ1-6,-,-,TGCAGTGTCCGCTTGGGTATTGGCTACGATTCACCCCTCCACTTT,CSVRLGIGYDSPLHF
TRBV30,TRBJ2-7,many,-,TGTGCCTGGAGACTCGAGTTATCCTCCTACGAGCAGTACTTC,CAWRLELSSYEQYF
TRBV7-2,TRBJ1-5,-,TRBD1,TGTGCCAGCAGCCCAGAGGTCGGGACAGGGCCGCACGCCCCCCAGCATTTT,CASSPEVGTGPHAPQHF
TRBV11-3,TRBJ2-1,many,-,TGTGCCAGCAGCTTAGGAGCCGGTTTTCATGAGCAGTTCTTC,CASSLGAGFHEQFF